Each of the 6 T cell receptor beta chains below was sequenced from the same sample in a study of OX40 agonist ivuxolimab in advanced cancers. Some clones are missing from TCRdb's copy, which holds only in-frame ones; the method was immunoSEQ multiplex PCR. The data hold tens of thousands of clones, with approximately 84% observed a single time. Sequencing was performed on CD4+ or CD8+ T cells sorted from blood, taken in a trial of the OX40 agonist ivuxolimab. These receptors came from an adult with an advanced solid tumor such as melanoma, head and neck, liver or kidney cancer.

This chain links TRBV7-6 with TRBJ2-5, with 14 bases aligning to TRBD2. Germline V gene sequence: CDR1 SGHVS, CDR2 FNYEAQ. The CDR3 consists of 16 residues. Trimming cost V 5 bases and J 1 base; bases outside gene matches: 3. The CDR3 DNA reads as TGTGCCAGCAGCACCGGGACTAGCGGGAGCCAAGAGACCCAGTACTTC. Protein: CASSTGTSGSQETQYF.

The chain employs TRBV13 and TRBJ1-4; 9 bases map to TRBD1. This CDR3 contains 15 residues. The germline gives CDR1 PRHDT, CDR2 FYEKMQ (reference sequence). V lost 5 bases to trimming and J lost 7 bases; unmatched junction nucleotides: 8. CDR3 region: CASSHTGTGFEKLFF. CDR3 DNA sequence: TGTGCCAGCAGCCACACCGGGACAGGGTTTGAAAAACTGTTTTTT. Based on the CDR3 plus reference TRBV13 and TRBJ1-4, the full variable domain is AAGVIQSPRHLIKEKRETATLKCYPIPRHDTVYWYQQGPGQDPQFLISFYEKMQSDKGSIPDRFSAQQFSDYHSELNMSSLELGDSALYFCASSHTGTGFEKLFFGSGTQLSVL.

This chain links TRBV14 with TRBJ2-5; D is possibly TRBD1 (6 bases). Germline CDR1 and CDR2: SGHDN and FVKESK. This CDR3 comprises 14 residues. V was trimmed by 1 base and J by 5 bases, leaving 11 bases between them. The CDR3 sequence: CASSQGGQRETQYF. CDR3 DNA: TGTGCCAGCAGCCAAGGGGGGCAGAGGGAGACCCAGTACTTC. Drawing the rest from reference TRBV14 and TRBJ2-5, the complete variable domain is EAGVTQFPSHSVIEKGQTVTLRCDPISGHDNLYWYRRVMGKEIKFLLHFVKESKQDESGMPNNRFLAERTGGTYSTLKVQPAELEDSGVYFCASSQGGQRETQYFGPGTRLLVL.

This clone was observed at least ten times. The chain couples TRBV19 to TRBJ1-5; D unresolved. The CDR3 contains 13 residues. Germline CDR1 reads LNHDA; CDR2 reads SQIVND (reference sequence). V gave up 7 bases and J gave up 5 bases, with 12 bases separating them. CDR3 region: CASNPRRDQPQHF. The CDR3 bases are TGTGCCAGTAACCCCCGGCGAGATCAGCCCCAGCATTTT. Using reference TRBV19 and TRBJ1-5 for the parts outside the CDR3, the full variable domain is DGGITQSPKYLFRKEGQNVTLSCEQNLNHDAMYWYRQDPGQGLRLIYYSQIVNDFQKGDIAEGYSVSREKKESFPLTVTSAQKNPTAFYLCASNPRRDQPQHFGDGTRLSIL.

This clone has just a few counts. The chain recombines TRBV7-2 with TRBJ2-3, with 9 bases aligning to TRBD2. J was trimmed by 4 bases and V by 5 bases; bases with no gene match: 4. The CDR3 sequence is 14 residues long. CDR1 SGHTA and CDR2 FQGNSA come from the germline V gene. Here the CDR3 DNA reads TGTGCCAGCAGCGGACTAGCGCAGGCAGATACGCAGTATTTT. Its protein is CASSGLAQADTQYF.

The chain has TRBV27 and TRBJ1-6, with TRBD1 identical over 8 bases. The CDR3 is 16 residues long. Trimming cost V 7 bases and J 6 bases; bases outside gene matches: 11. From germline, CDR1 is MNHEY and CDR2 SMNVEV (reference sequence). CDR3 bases: TGTGCCAGCACCCCACTAGACAGGGGCCTTAATTCACCCCTCCACTTT. As protein: CASTPLDRGLNSPLHF.